This record covers a single TCR beta chain. This record belongs to a study of shared clonotypes between healthy human individuals. The protocol was immunoSEQ multiplex PCR, while the TCRdb copy is restricted to in-frame clones and leaves out a portion. The data show 2 million to 2.5 million clones, approximately 94% seen once. Germline assignment: CDR1 LGHNA and CDR2 YSLEER. The V end lost 1 base, the J end lost 3 bases, and 10 bases lay between the germline ends. The CDR3 loop spans 15 amino acids. The sequence came from a young man in good health. Some clones in this sample may be carry-over from other donors' samples. The sequencing input was naive CD4+ T cells from PBMCs. Indicated subset: CD45RA+ positively selected. The chain joins TRBV4-3 to TRBJ2-1, with a possible D match to TRBD2 (6 bases). CDR3 bases: TGCGCCAGCAGCCAAGCTAGCGCCGTCTACAATGAGCAGTTCTTC. Translation gives CASSQASAVYNEQFF.